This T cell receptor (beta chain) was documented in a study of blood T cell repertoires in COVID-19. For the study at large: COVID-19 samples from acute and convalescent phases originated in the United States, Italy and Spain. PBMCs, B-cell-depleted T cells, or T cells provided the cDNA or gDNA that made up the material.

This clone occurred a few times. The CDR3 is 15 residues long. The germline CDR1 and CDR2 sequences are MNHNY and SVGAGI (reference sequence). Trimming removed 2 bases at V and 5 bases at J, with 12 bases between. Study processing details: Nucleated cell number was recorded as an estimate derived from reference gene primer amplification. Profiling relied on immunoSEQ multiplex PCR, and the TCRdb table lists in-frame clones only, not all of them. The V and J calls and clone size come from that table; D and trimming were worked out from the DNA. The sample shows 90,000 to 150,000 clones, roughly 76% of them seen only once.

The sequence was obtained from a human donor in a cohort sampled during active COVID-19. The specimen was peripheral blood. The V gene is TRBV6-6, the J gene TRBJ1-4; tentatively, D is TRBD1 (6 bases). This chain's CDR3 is CASSYEGQPNEKLFF. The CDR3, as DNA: TGTGCCAGCAGTTACGAAGGACAGCCAAATGAAAAACTGTTTTTT.